The source of this T cell receptor (beta chain) is a study of T-cell memory formation after mild COVID-19. Study context: The TCR clusters were mostly specific to one donor. Findings and caveats of the study: Researchers report contracting CD4+ clones mostly in CM and EM, with CD8+ clones in EMRA. The finding that pre-infection memory included some responding clones suggested that cross-reactive memory joined.

The CDR3 is 15 residues long. Trimming removed 0 bases at V and 3 bases at J, with 13 bases between. Germline CDR1 is SGHRS and CDR2 is YFSETQ. Using constant-segment primers, 5'RACE produced TCR alpha and TCR beta cDNA libraries carrying sample barcodes and UMIs. Using its own MiXCR run on the 5' RACE reads, TCRdb lists one record per CDR3 protein. The sample lists some 150,000 distinct CDR3 sequences, about 19% occurring once. This clonotype was seen a few times. Antigen specificity is unknown. The chain is built from TRBV5-1 and TRBJ2-7; D not certain. Sequences were obtained from PBMCs or a T cell subset sorted from them (not recorded which). This clonotype was sampled from an adult woman who had mild COVID-19 (a few samples of this study predate the infection). Cell type and time point are not known. The CDR3 loop reads CASSLDPSQVYEQYF. In nucleotides, the CDR3 is TGCGCCAGCAGCTTGGACCCTAGTCAGGTCTACGAGCAGTACTTC. Variable domain in full (rest from reference TRBV5-1 and TRBJ2-7): KAGVTQTPRYLIKTRGQQVTLSCSPISGHRSVSWYQQTPGQGLQFLFEYFSETQRNKGNFPGRFSGRQFSNSRSEMNVSTLELGDSALYLCASSLDPSQVYEQYFGPGTRLTVT.